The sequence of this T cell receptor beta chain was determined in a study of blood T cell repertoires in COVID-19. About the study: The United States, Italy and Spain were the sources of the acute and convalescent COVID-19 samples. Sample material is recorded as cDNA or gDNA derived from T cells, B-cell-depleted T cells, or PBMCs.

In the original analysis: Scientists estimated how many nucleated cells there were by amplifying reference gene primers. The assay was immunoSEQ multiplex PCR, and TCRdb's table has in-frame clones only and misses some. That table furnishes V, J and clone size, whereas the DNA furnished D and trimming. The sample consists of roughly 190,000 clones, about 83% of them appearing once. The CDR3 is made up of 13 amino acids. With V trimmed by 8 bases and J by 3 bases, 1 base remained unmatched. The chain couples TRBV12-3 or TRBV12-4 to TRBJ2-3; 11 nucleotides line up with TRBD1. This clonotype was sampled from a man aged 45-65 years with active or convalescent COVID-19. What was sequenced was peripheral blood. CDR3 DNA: TGTGCCAGCGGGACAGGGGGAACAGATACGCAGTATTTT. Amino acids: CASGTGGTDTQYF.